This TCR beta chain is drawn from a study of T cells in Graves' hyperthyroidism and ophthalmopathy. The CDR3 sequence is 14 residues long. With V trimmed by 5 bases and J by 7 bases, 4 bases remained unmatched. Germline V lookup: CDR1 MNHEY, CDR2 SVGEGT. TCR beta CDR3 region amplification was performed from RNA transcripts. First-round RT-PCR with HTBI primers amplified the TCR CDR3 region. MiXCR, run by TCRdb on the multiplex PCR reads, gives a single entry per CDR3 protein. This table holds more than 300,000 distinct CDR3 sequences, 17% found once. The receptor comes from a woman aged 25 to 45 with Graves' hyperthyroidism that later progressed to Graves' ophthalmopathy. The rearrangement uses TRBV6-2 or TRBV6-3 and TRBJ2-1; 11 nucleotides agree with TRBD2. The sample was blood. The CDR3 is CASSVLAGANEQFF. CDR3 nucleotide sequence: TGTGCCAGCAGTGTACTAGCGGGGGCAAATGAGCAGTTCTTC.